The 31 T cell receptor beta chains in this list originate from one sample, sequenced in a study of molecular identifiers for immune sequencing clone quantification. TCRdb redid the calling of the PCR reads with MiXCR, one entry per CDR3 protein. The sample lists about 63,000 distinct CDR3 sequences, under 20% occurring once. The sample comprised naive CD8+ T cells from blood, with Jurkat cell RNA spiked in. Specified subset: FACS-sorted CD8+CD4-CCR7+CD45RA+ naive T cells. The receptors were gathered from a human donor in good health. Some libraries in this study had Jurkat cell RNA spiked in.

The chain couples TRBV6-5 to TRBJ1-2; D is possibly TRBD1 (6 bases). The CDR3 runs to 11 residues. Looked up from germline, CDR1 is MNHEY and CDR2 is SVGAGI. V was clipped by 10 bases and J by 6 bases, with 12 bases between them. The CDR3 region has the DNA TGTGCCACCAAAAACAGGGATGGCTACACCTTC. It is translated as CATKNRDGYTF.

The chain has TRBV19 and TRBJ2-5; no clear D gene. The CDR3 spans 15 residues. The germline CDR1 and CDR2 sequences are LNHDA and SQIVND (reference sequence). Between the trimmed V and J ends, which lost 3 bases and 5 bases, there was a span of 16 bases. In nucleotides, the CDR3 is TGTGCCAGTAGTATCTCGCATTTTTCTAGGGAGACCCAGTACTTC. Amino acids: CASSISHFSRETQYF. Based on the CDR3 plus reference TRBV19 and TRBJ2-5, the full variable domain is DGGITQSPKYLFRKEGQNVTLSCEQNLNHDAMYWYRQDPGQGLRLIYYSQIVNDFQKGDIAEGYSVSREKKESFPLTVTSAQKNPTAFYLCASSISHFSRETQYFGPGTRLLVL.

This clonotype was observed many times. The chain recombines TRBV29-1 with TRBJ1-2; D not resolved. The CDR3 runs to 13 residues. Germline assignment: CDR1 SQVTM and CDR2 ANQGSEA. The V gene lost 3 bases and the J gene lost 0 bases, with 8 bases spanning the gap. CDR3 protein: CSVDPTTNYGYTF. The CDR3 DNA reads TGCAGCGTTGACCCGACAACTAACTATGGCTACACCTTC. The entire variable domain, with the rest obtained from reference TRBV29-1 and TRBJ1-2, is as follows: SAVISQKPSRDICQRGTSLTIQCQVDSQVTMMFWYRQQPGQSLTLIATANQGSEATYESGFVIDKFPISRPNLTFSTLTVSNMSPEDSSIYLCSVDPTTNYGYTFGSGTRLTVV.

This clonotype was seen only a few times. This chain joins TRBV6-2 or TRBV6-3 and TRBJ2-3, with 7 bases matching TRBD2. Unmatched junction bases numbered 13, after V lost 2 bases and J lost 5 bases. Germline V CDR1 and CDR2: MNHEY, SVGEGT. The CDR3 covers 17 residues. This chain's CDR3 is CASSYNVGEGLLDTQYF. In DNA, the CDR3 is TGTGCCAGCAGTTACAACGTCGGGGAGGGCCTGTTAGATACGCAGTATTTT.

This clonotype was seen repeatedly, ten times or more. The rearrangement joins TRBV7-3 to TRBJ2-1, with 7 bases that match TRBD2. J gave up 4 bases and V 1 base, and 10 bases lay outside the gene matches. The CDR3 is 17 residues long. Germline V gene sequence: CDR1 SGHTA, CDR2 FQGTGA. Written as DNA, the CDR3 is TGTGCCAGCAGCTTAAATGTCCGCGGGAGCAGGTACAATGAGCAGTTCTTC. Its translation is CASSLNVRGSRYNEQFF.

This chain connects TRBV12-3 or TRBV12-4 to TRBJ2-1, with TRBD2 matching over 15 bases. This CDR3 comprises 15 residues. J lost 5 bases, V lost 5 bases, and 1 base had no gene match. CDR3 sequence reads: CASSGLAGGNNEQFF. The CDR3 DNA reads as TGTGCCAGCAGTGGACTAGCGGGAGGGAACAATGAGCAGTTCTTC.

The CDR3: CAWSVWTSTEAFF. As DNA, the CDR3 is TGTGCCTGGAGTGTCTGGACTAGCACTGAAGCTTTCTTT. The gene calls are TRBV30 and TRBJ1-1, with unresolved D. This CDR3 is 13 amino acids long. V was trimmed by 0 bases and J by 4 bases, leaving 9 bases between them. Germline values: CDR1 GTSNPN, CDR2 SVGIG (reference sequence).

The chain is built from TRBV19 and TRBJ2-1; 7 bases align to TRBD2. This CDR3 comprises 13 residues. The germline V gene encodes CDR1 LNHDA and CDR2 SQIVND (reference sequence). After removal of 0 bases from V and 15 bases from J, the junction contained 8 bases not matched to a gene. This CDR3 is CASSIDLAANRFF. The CDR3 DNA is TGTGCCAGTAGTATAGATCTAGCGGCCAATAGGTTCTTC.

Ten or more counts support this clonotype. The J gene is TRBJ2-1, the V gene TRBV10-3; the match to TRBD2 covers 11 bases. The CDR3 is 15 amino acids. V shed 6 bases and J 8 bases; nucleotides not matched to a gene: 9. The germline V gene encodes CDR1 ENHRY and CDR2 SYGVKD. In nucleotides, the CDR3 is TGTGCCATCAGCCCGACTAGCGGGACTCCGGATGAGCAGTTCTTC. Translated, it gives CAISPTSGTPDEQFF.

V and J are TRBV2 and TRBJ2-3; D possibly corresponds to TRBD1 (6 bases). Germline V gives CDR1 SNHLY, CDR2 FYNNEI. V lost 3 bases to trimming and J lost 0 bases, with 13 bases between them. CDR3 size: 16 residues. CDR3 residues: CASSDPGQTSTDTQYF. In nucleotides, the CDR3 is TGTGCCAGCAGTGATCCCGGACAGACTAGCACAGATACGCAGTATTTT.

In this sample, this clonotype turned up many times. V gene TRBV20-1 combines with J gene TRBJ1-1; D is undetermined. The CDR3 is 11 amino acids. Per the germline V gene, CDR1 is DFQATT and CDR2 is SNEGSKA (reference sequence). V lost 5 bases and J 5 bases, leaving 9 bases between the germline ends. CDR3: CSAGTGTEAFF. For the CDR3, the DNA is TGCAGTGCTGGCACGGGGACTGAAGCTTTCTTT.

This clonotype appeared a few times. With a much larger clone just one base away, this may be a read error. The V call is TRBV7-9, the J call TRBJ1-4, with 7 bases fitting TRBD1. The V gene's germline CDR1 is SEHNR and CDR2 FQNEAQ (reference sequence). The CDR3 consists of 16 residues. The CDR3 region is CASSPFVGQGVEKLLF. The CDR3 DNA is TGTGCCAGCAGCCCATTCGTCGGCCAGGGGGTTGAAAAACTGCTTTTT.

As for this clonotype: This may come from a read error, since a much larger clone is one base off. The chain couples TRBV27 to TRBJ2-1; D remains ambiguous. The V and J ends lost 6 bases and 6 bases respectively, with 15 bases between them. This CDR3 spans 14 amino acids. CDR1 and CDR2 (germline): MNHEY, SMNVEV (reference sequence). The CDR3 nucleotides are TGTGCCAGCAGCCCCCATCGCAGTAGCAATGAGCAGTTCTTC. Translating it yields CASSPHRSSNEQFF.

This clonotype was seen ten or more times. The V and J genes are TRBV10-2 and TRBJ2-3; D call uncertain. CDR3 length: 13 residues. CDR1 is WSHSY, CDR2 SAAADI, per germline. Trimming shortened V by 11 bases and J by 5 bases, and 17 bases separated the two germline ends. Here the CDR3 reads CAHRGLRLDTQYF. The CDR3 DNA reads as TGCGCCCACCGTGGGCTCCGTCTAGATACGCAGTATTTT.

The CDR3 sequence: CSVAGGDHNEQFF. For the CDR3, the DNA is TGCAGCGTAGCGGGAGGGGACCACAATGAGCAGTTCTTC. The chain is built from TRBV29-1 and TRBJ2-1, with 10 positions matching TRBD2. This CDR3 has 13 amino acids. Looked up from germline, CDR1 is SQVTM and CDR2 is ANQGSEA. J gave up 5 bases and V 6 bases, and 4 bases lay outside the gene matches.

For this clonotype: This sequence may be a read error, since a much larger clone differs from it by one base. V is TRBV6-2 or TRBV6-3 and J is TRBJ1-1; possibly TRBD1 for D (6 bases). Germline-derived CDR1 and CDR2 are MNHEY and SVGEGT. The V and J ends lost 0 bases and 1 base respectively, with 12 bases between them. The CDR3 has 16 residues. The CDR3 region is CASSYSGAGRNTEAFF. CDR3 nucleotide sequence: TGTGCCAGCAGTTACTCGGGGGCAGGGAGGAACACTGAAGCTTTCTTT.

This clonotype was seen repeatedly, ten times or more. The CDR3 sequence is CASSLGVQETQYF. DNA of the CDR3: TGTGCCAGCAGCTTAGGGGTCCAAGAGACCCAGTACTTC. The chain employs TRBV7-8 and TRBJ2-5; the D is unclear. Trimming removed 1 base at V and 1 base at J, with 4 bases between. Germline assignment: CDR1 SGHVS and CDR2 FQNEAQ. This CDR3 is built from 13 residues.

The chain uses TRBV11-2 and TRBJ2-3; tentatively, D is TRBD2 (6 bases). The V end was cut by 5 bases, the J end by 5 bases, with 14 bases between. There are 14 residues in the CDR3. Germline values: CDR1 SGHAT, CDR2 FQNNGV. CDR3 sequence: CASSPIDSGDTQYF. The CDR3 DNA is TGTGCCAGCAGCCCAATAGATAGCGGAGATACGCAGTATTTT.

Regarding this clonotype: Here the CDR3 omits its conserved ending phenylalanine or tryptophan, so a read error is the likely source. Because the CDR3's place on the DNA is in doubt, the DNA is left out and the CDR3 is given as listed by TCRdb. CDR3 region: CSAWVTATNEKPFV. The rearrangement joins TRBV20-1 to TRBJ1-4. Germline loops: CDR1 DFQATT, CDR2 SNEGSKA (reference sequence). The CDR3 is 14 amino acids long, termini counted.

This clonotype was seen many times. V gene TRBV19 combines with J gene TRBJ2-1; maybe TRBD2 (6 bases). Germline V gives CDR1 LNHDA, CDR2 SQIVND (reference sequence). The CDR3 sequence is 13 residues long. V was trimmed by 8 bases and J by 9 bases, leaving 17 bases between them. In nucleotides, the CDR3 is TGTGCCAGTCTGGTGGGAGCGGGCGGTGAGCAGTTCTTC. Translating it yields CASLVGAGGEQFF.

This clonotype has a count of ten or more. The chain has TRBV14 and TRBJ2-1, with D tentatively TRBD2 (6 bases). V was clipped by 6 bases and J by 9 bases, with 15 bases between them. Germline V CDR1 and CDR2: SGHDN, FVKESK. This CDR3 comprises 13 residues. In DNA, the CDR3 is TGTGCCAGCAGGTCCCGGAGGGGAGGTGAGCAGTTCTTC. It codes for CASRSRRGGEQFF.

This clonotype occurred many times. The chain recombines TRBV27 with TRBJ2-2; possibly TRBD1 for D (8 bases). Germline CDR1 reads MNHEY; CDR2 reads SMNVEV (reference sequence). The V end was cut by 10 bases, the J end by 5 bases, with 23 bases between. CDR3 length equals 16 residues. The CDR3 region has the DNA TGTGCCACGGTAAAGTACAGGGGGGGTCCGACCGGGGAGCTGTTTTTT. Translating gives CATVKYRGGPTGELFF.

This clonotype was seen a handful of times. V gene TRBV27 combines with J gene TRBJ1-3, with TRBD1 identical over 7 bases. Losses at the gene ends were 5 bases for V and 0 bases for J; bases not matched to a gene: 10. CDR3 length: 17 amino acids. Germline V gives CDR1 MNHEY, CDR2 SMNVEV (reference sequence). The CDR3 DNA follows: TGTGCCAGCAGTCCAACGACAGGGTTTTTCTCTGGAAACACCATATATTTT. This encodes CASSPTTGFFSGNTIYF.

This clonotype was counted at least ten times. The gene calls are TRBV2 and TRBJ2-7; TRBD2 matches at 7 bases. CDR3 size: 15 residues. CDR1 is SNHLY and CDR2 is FYNNEI in the germline V gene. Unmatched junction bases numbered 9, after V lost 4 bases and J lost 3 bases. CDR3 DNA sequence: TGTGCCAGCAGTGGTGTTCCTAGCGGCAGCTACGAGCAGTACTTC. Its protein product is CASSGVPSGSYEQYF.

This clonotype was counted at least ten times. The chain uses TRBV20-1 and TRBJ2-3; tentative D call: TRBD2 (6 bases). The CDR3 length is 15 residues. V was trimmed by 5 bases and J by 5 bases, leaving 20 bases between them. Germline CDR1 and CDR2: DFQATT and SNEGSKA (reference sequence). CDR3 in DNA: TGCAGTGCTTCAGAACCGGGGACTGCCCAAGATACGCAGTATTTT. Encoded protein: CSASEPGTAQDTQYF.

This clonotype has a count of ten or more. V is TRBV4-3 and J is TRBJ2-7, with D possibly TRBD2 on 6 matching bases. V was shortened by 2 bases and J by 0 bases, with 11 bases between the two germline ends. The CDR3 loop spans 15 amino acids. CDR1 and CDR2 (germline): LGHNA, YSLEER. In nucleotides, the CDR3 is TGCGCCAGCAGCCAATACGGAGGGAGCTCCTACGAGCAGTACTTC. It translates to CASSQYGGSSYEQYF.

V and J are TRBV7-9 and TRBJ2-3; TRBD2 matches at 14 bases. The trim removed 5 bases at V and 1 base at J, leaving 8 bases unmatched. Germline V gives CDR1 SEHNR, CDR2 FQNEAQ (reference sequence). This CDR3 has 18 residues. CDR3 sequence reads: CASSHGLAGGGGTDTQYF. The CDR3 coding sequence is TGTGCCAGCAGCCATGGACTAGCGGGAGGAGGGGGCACAGATACGCAGTATTTT.

This clonotype was counted ten times or more. The V call is TRBV28, the J call TRBJ2-7; D not certain. CDR1 and CDR2 (germline): MDHEN, SYDVKM. The ends were cut back, 5 bases at V and 4 bases at J, with 6 bases in the middle. This CDR3 contains 11 residues. This CDR3 is CASSPGYEQYF. The CDR3 region has the DNA TGTGCCAGCAGTCCCGGTTACGAGCAGTACTTC.

In this sample, this clonotype turned up many times. The DNA for the CDR3 is TGTGCCAGCAGTTTAGGGCAGAGCACTGAAGCTTTCTTT. It yields the protein CASSLGQSTEAFF. V gene TRBV27 combines with J gene TRBJ1-1; D not resolved. In germline, CDR1 is MNHEY, CDR2 SMNVEV (reference sequence). The CDR3 consists of 13 residues. With 2 bases removed from V and 4 bases from J, the gap between germline ends came to 8 bases.

This clonotype was observed many times. CDR3 in amino acids: CASSLEGGGVIEETQYF. In DNA form, the CDR3 reads TGTGCCAGCAGCTTAGAGGGAGGGGGGGTGATAGAGGAGACCCAGTACTTC. The rearrangement joins TRBV11-2 to TRBJ2-5; tentative D call: TRBD2 (7 bases). CDR1 is SGHAT and CDR2 is FQNNGV in the germline V gene. The CDR3 covers 17 residues. Trimming left V 0 bases short and J 5 bases short, with 19 bases between.

In regard to this clonotype: A much larger clone differs by one base, so this may be a read error. The chain recombines TRBV6-2 or TRBV6-3 with TRBJ2-7, with D maybe TRBD1 (6 bases). The CDR3 totals 13 residues. Trimming removed 7 bases at V and 2 bases at J, with 12 bases between. Germline V gives CDR1 MNHEY, CDR2 SVGEGT. As DNA, the CDR3 is TGTGCCAGCACTCGGGACATCCCCTACGAGCAGTACTTC. Its translation: CASTRDIPYEQYF.